This T cell receptor beta chain was identified in a study of OX40 agonist ivuxolimab in advanced cancers. Germline CDR1 is SGDLS and CDR2 is YYNGEE. This CDR3 contains 13 residues. Method: immunoSEQ multiplex PCR; TCRdb's copy keeps in-frame clones and lacks some. Here the sample spans 65,000 or so clones, around four fifths being singletons. The TCR was taken from an adult with an advanced solid tumor such as melanoma, head and neck, liver or kidney cancer. Source: CD4+ or CD8+ T cells sorted from blood, taken in a trial of the OX40 agonist ivuxolimab. This rearrangement joins TRBV9 to TRBJ2-5; 7 bases fit TRBD1. The J call may be incorrect, as the DNA end agrees better with TRBJ2-7. CDR3 coding DNA: TGTGCCAGCAGCGCTCGGGACAGCTACGAGCAGTACTTC. Residues: CASSARDSYEQYF.